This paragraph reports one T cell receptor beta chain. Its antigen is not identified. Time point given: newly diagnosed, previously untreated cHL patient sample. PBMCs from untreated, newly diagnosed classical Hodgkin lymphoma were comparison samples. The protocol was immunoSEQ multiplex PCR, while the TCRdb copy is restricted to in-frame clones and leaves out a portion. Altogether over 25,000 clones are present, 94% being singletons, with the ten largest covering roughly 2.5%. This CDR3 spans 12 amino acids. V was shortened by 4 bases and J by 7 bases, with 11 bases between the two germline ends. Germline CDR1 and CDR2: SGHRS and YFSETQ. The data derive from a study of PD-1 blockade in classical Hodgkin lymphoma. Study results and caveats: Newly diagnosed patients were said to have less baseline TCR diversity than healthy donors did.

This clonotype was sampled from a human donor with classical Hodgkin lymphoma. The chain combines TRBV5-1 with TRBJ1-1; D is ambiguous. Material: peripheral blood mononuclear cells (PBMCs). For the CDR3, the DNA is TGCGCCAGCAGCATTGGGGAAGGTGAAGCTTTCTTT. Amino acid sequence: CASSIGEGEAFF.